These 13 T cell receptor beta chains share one sample of origin, sequenced in a study of neurological immune-mediated disorders. Each CDR3 protein is one row after TCRdb ran MiXCR on the 5' RACE reads. The sample has fewer than 55,000 distinct CDR3 sequences; about 6.3% are singletons. The sequenced sample consisted of CD4+ T cells from blood. These receptor sequences come from a woman in her thirties or forties in good health.

V and J are TRBV5-1 and TRBJ2-5, with 9 bases fitting TRBD1. Looked up from germline, CDR1 is SGHRS and CDR2 is YFSETQ. The CDR3 is 15 residues long. With 7 bases clipped from V and 5 bases from J, the junction kept 12 bases outside the gene matches. The CDR3 region has the DNA TGCGCCAGCCAGCCGGGACAGGGTGGGGTTGAGACCCAGTACTTC. Amino acids: CASQPGQGGVETQYF.

This clonotype was observed at least ten times. The rearrangement links TRBV5-5 to TRBJ2-7; TRBD1 or TRBD2 may be the D gene (5 bases each). Trimming took 3 bases from V and 2 from J, leaving 12 bases between them. Germline V gene lookup returns CDR1 SGHKS and CDR2 YYEKEE (reference sequence). The CDR3 is 14 residues long. The CDR3 loop reads CASSSGPLAYEQYF. CDR3 in DNA: TGTGCCAGCAGCTCGGGACCCTTAGCCTACGAGCAGTACTTC.

This clonotype appeared many times. The chain has TRBV29-1 and TRBJ2-1; no clear D. The germline CDR1 and CDR2 sequences are SQVTM and ANQGSEA. V lost 0 bases and J lost 2, with 8 bases in between. This CDR3 has 14 residues. In DNA form, the CDR3 reads TGCAGCGTTGAAGATTGGGGTCCCTACAATGAGCAGTTCTTC. Its protein product is CSVEDWGPYNEQFF.

This clonotype showed up many times. This chain connects TRBV6-6 to TRBJ1-4, with 9 bases aligning to TRBD1. The CDR3 totals 14 residues. V lost 9 bases to trimming and J lost 6 bases; unmatched junction nucleotides: 8. Germline CDR1 is MNHNY and CDR2 is SVGAGI (reference sequence). In nucleotides, the CDR3 is TGTGCCAGTGCTACTGGGACAGGGCATGAAAAACTGTTTTTT. Residues: CASATGTGHEKLFF.

This clonotype was recorded at least ten times. CDR3: CASSLGTGGVYGYTF. The CDR3 DNA sequence: TGTGCCAGCAGTCTAGGGACAGGGGGTGTCTATGGCTACACCTTC. The chain is built from TRBV12-3 or TRBV12-4 and TRBJ1-2; 11 bases agree with TRBD1. The length of the CDR3 is 15 residues. V was pared by 5 bases and J by 4 bases, with 6 bases of the junction left unmatched.

This clonotype was counted at least ten times. The chain uses TRBV5-5 and TRBJ1-1, with a tentative D call TRBD1 (5 bases). CDR1 and CDR2 (germline): SGHKS, YYEKEE (reference sequence). This CDR3 comprises 14 residues. V shed 4 bases and J shed 8 bases, with 18 bases lying between them. The CDR3 bases are TGTGCCAGCAGCCAGGGACCTCCGGAGTACGAAGCTTTCTTT. Protein product: CASSQGPPEYEAFF. Full variable domain (missing parts from reference TRBV5-5 and TRBJ1-1): DAGVTQSPTHLIKTRGQQVTLRCSPISGHKSVSWYQQVLGQGPQFIFQYYEKEERGRGNFPDRFSARQFPNYSSELNVNALLLGDSALYLCASSQGPPEYEAFFGQGTRLTVV.

This clonotype was counted ten times or more. The chain couples TRBV4-1 to TRBJ2-5; 10 nucleotides align to TRBD2. The CDR3 consists of 18 residues. Per germline, CDR1 MGHRA and CDR2 YSYEKL. The J segment lost 5 bases and the V segment lost 0 bases, leaving 12 bases of the junction unmatched. DNA for the CDR3: TGCGCCAGCAGCCAAGATCGGCTAGCGGGAGAGGTGGCGGAGACCCAGTACTTC. Translation gives CASSQDRLAGEVAETQYF.

There are many counts of this clonotype. The rearrangement uses TRBV20-1 and TRBJ1-1; 8 bases fit TRBD1. CDR1 and CDR2 (germline): DFQATT, SNEGSKA (reference sequence). The CDR3 has 14 residues. Trimming cost V 5 bases and J 1 base; bases outside gene matches: 6. CDR3 residues: CSAPTTGANTEAFF. CDR3 nucleotide sequence: TGCAGTGCTCCAACGACAGGGGCGAACACTGAAGCTTTCTTT.

The table lists this clonotype with many counts. The chain links TRBV4-1 to TRBJ2-5; either TRBD1 or TRBD2 may supply D (5 bases each). This CDR3 is 13 amino acids long. V was cut by 5 bases and J by 1 base, with 8 bases left in between. CDR1 is MGHRA, CDR2 YSYEKL, per germline. CDR3 region: CASSRGPQETQYF. Here the CDR3 DNA reads TGCGCCAGCAGCAGGGGACCCCAAGAGACCCAGTACTTC.

In DNA form, the CDR3 reads TGCAGCGTTGGAGGAATTCGGTCCTACGAGCAGTACTTC. Protein sequence: CSVGGIRSYEQYF. The V and J genes are TRBV29-1 and TRBJ2-7, with D uncertain. Trimming removed 4 bases from V and 1 base from J, with 11 bases in between. CDR3 size: 13 residues. Germline V CDR1 and CDR2: SQVTM, ANQGSEA.

This clonotype was recorded many times. The rearrangement uses TRBV20-1 and TRBJ2-1; 8 positions agree with TRBD2. The CDR3 spans 15 residues. The germline gives CDR1 DFQATT, CDR2 SNEGSKA (reference sequence). With 7 bases clipped from V and 1 base from J, the junction kept 9 bases outside the gene matches. This CDR3 is CSVATSDKSYNEQFF. CDR3 nucleotides: TGCAGTGTTGCGACTAGCGATAAATCCTACAATGAGCAGTTCTTC.

This clonotype occurred many times. The chain combines TRBV7-2 with TRBJ1-1; TRBD1 matches 9 bases. CDR3 length equals 15 residues. In germline, CDR1 is SGHTA, CDR2 FQGNSA. Trimming removed 5 bases from V and 1 base from J; junction bases left unmatched: 5. The chain's CDR3 is CASSIETGGNTEAFF. As DNA, the CDR3 is TGTGCCAGCAGCATCGAGACAGGGGGGAACACTGAAGCTTTCTTT.

This clonotype was recorded many times. This chain connects TRBV7-8 to TRBJ1-5; 8 nucleotides match TRBD1. CDR1 is SGHVS, CDR2 FQNEAQ, per germline. Losses at the gene ends were 0 bases for V and 7 bases for J; bases not matched to a gene: 17. The CDR3 has 19 amino acids. CDR3 sequence reads: CASSLARVPLTGEEQPQHF. For the CDR3, the DNA is TGTGCCAGCAGCTTAGCAAGAGTTCCTTTGACAGGGGAGGAACAGCCCCAGCATTTT.